The clone carrying this TCR beta chain has a count of ten or more. Its specificity is unknown. Amplified material comprised TCR beta CDR3 regions derived from RNA transcripts. Second-round multiplex PCR followed a first-round RT-PCR using HTBI primers. Via MiXCR, TCRdb re-called the multiplex PCR reads, giving one row per CDR3 protein. Here the sample spans around 470,000 distinct CDR3 sequences, approximately 14% being singletons. Per germline, CDR1 SGDLS and CDR2 YYNGEE. The CDR3 contains 15 residues. With 3 bases clipped from V and 4 bases from J, the junction kept 6 bases outside the gene matches. The sample originates from a study of Graves' ophthalmopathy and Graves' hyperthyroidism. Study-wide points: With a specificity of just over 72% and a sensitivity of 60% to 71%, the model predicted ophthalmopathy progression. Classification of ophthalmopathy versus stable hyperthyroidism by a 13-signature model yielded about 88% sensitivity and 65% to 83% specificity.

Establishment of the diagnosis relied upon clinical symptoms, serum thyroxine, TRAb, thyroid ultrasound and orbital computed tomography. Roughly 9 ml of fresh blood yielded the PBMCs by density gradient. The sample consisted of blood. V gene TRBV9 combines with J gene TRBJ2-2; 7 nucleotides line up with TRBD1. This clonotype was obtained from a woman in her thirties with Graves' ophthalmopathy. DNA for the CDR3: TGTGCCAGCAGCGACCAGGACAGGTCCACCGGGGAGCTGTTTTTT. As protein: CASSDQDRSTGELFF.